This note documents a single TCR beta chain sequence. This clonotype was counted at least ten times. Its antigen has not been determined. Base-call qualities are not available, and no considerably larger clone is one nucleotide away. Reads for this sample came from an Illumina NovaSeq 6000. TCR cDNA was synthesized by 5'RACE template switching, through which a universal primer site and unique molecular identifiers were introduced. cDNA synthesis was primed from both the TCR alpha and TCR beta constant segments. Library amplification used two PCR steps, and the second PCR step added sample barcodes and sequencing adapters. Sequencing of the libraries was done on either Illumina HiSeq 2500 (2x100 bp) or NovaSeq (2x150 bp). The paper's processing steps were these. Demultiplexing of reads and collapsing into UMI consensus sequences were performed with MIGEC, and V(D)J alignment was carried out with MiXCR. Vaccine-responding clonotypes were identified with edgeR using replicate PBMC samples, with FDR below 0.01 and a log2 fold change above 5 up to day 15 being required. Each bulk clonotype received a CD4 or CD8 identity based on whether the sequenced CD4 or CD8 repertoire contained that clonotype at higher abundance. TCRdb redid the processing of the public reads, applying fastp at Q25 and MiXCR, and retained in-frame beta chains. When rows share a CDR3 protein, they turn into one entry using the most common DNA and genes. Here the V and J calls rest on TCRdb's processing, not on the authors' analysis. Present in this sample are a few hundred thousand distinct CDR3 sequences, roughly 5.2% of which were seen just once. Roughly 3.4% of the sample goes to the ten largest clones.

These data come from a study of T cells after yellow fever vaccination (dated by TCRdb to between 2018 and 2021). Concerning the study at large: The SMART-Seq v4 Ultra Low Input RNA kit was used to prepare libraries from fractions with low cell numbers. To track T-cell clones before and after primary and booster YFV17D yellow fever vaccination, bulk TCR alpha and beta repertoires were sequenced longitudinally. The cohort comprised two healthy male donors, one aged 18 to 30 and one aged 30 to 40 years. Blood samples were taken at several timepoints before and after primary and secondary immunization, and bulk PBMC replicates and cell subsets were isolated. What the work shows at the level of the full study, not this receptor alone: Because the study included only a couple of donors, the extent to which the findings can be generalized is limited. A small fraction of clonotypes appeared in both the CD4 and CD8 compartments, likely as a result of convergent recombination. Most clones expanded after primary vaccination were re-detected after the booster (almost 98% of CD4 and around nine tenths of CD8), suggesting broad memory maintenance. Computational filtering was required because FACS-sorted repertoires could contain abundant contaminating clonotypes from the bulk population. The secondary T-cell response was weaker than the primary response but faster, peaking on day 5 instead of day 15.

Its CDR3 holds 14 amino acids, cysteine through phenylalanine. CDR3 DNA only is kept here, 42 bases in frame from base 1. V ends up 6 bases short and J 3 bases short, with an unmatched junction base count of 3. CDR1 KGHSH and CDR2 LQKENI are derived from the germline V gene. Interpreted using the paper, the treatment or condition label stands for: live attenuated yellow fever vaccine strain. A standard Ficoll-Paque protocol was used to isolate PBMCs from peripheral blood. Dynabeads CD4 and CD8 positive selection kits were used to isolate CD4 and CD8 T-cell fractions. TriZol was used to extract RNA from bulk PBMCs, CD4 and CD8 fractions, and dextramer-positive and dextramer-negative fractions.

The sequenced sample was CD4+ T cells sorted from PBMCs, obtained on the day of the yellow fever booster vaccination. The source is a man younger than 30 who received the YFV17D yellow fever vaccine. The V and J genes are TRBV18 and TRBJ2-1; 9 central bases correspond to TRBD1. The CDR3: CASSRDRVYNEQFF. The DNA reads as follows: TGTGCCAGCTCGCGGGACAGGGTCTACAATGAGCAGTTCTTC.